This T cell receptor (beta chain) derives from a study of OX40 agonist ivuxolimab in advanced cancers. CDR3 length equals 16 residues. Germline V gene lookup returns CDR1 MNHNS and CDR2 SASEGT. Trimming cost V 1 base and J 0 bases, with 11 bases left between them. Only in-frame clones appear in the TCRdb table, and some are missing; sequencing was by immunoSEQ multiplex PCR. In the table there are 50,000 to 65,000 clones, about nine tenths of which are singletons. The source of this sequence is an adult with an advanced solid tumor such as melanoma, head and neck, liver or kidney cancer. Specimen: CD4+ or CD8+ T cells sorted from blood, collected in a trial of the OX40 agonist ivuxolimab. V usage is TRBV6-1 and J usage is TRBJ2-3, with D perhaps matching TRBD2 (5 bases). CDR3 bases: TGTGCCAGCAGTGAAGGCGTAGCGCTTAGCACAGATACGCAGTATTTT. This gives the protein CASSEGVALSTDTQYF.